Below are 2 T cell receptor beta chains sequenced from a single sample in a study of beta chain features in type 1 diabetes. All of the isolated RNA was reverse transcribed, so expressed TCRB transcripts were sequenced. The method was immunoSEQ multiplex PCR; TCRdb's version includes in-frame clones alone and lacks a portion of them. The sample holds hundreds of thousands of clones; approximately 14% are singletons and the top ten take over 5.5%. Sequenced input: central memory CD4+ T cells from blood. The receptor set was obtained from a man aged 30 to 39 in good health.

The chain's CDR3 is CASSLKVAGANVLTF. The CDR3 DNA follows: TGTGCCAGTAGCCTGAAAGTAGCCGGGGCCAACGTCCTGACTTTC. The rearrangement uses TRBV19 and TRBJ2-6; D call uncertain. V lost 6 bases to trimming and J lost 4 bases, with 13 bases between them. Germline CDR1 and CDR2: LNHDA and SQIVND (reference sequence). The CDR3 has 15 residues.

The V gene is TRBV2, the J gene TRBJ1-1; weak D call: TRBD1 (5 bases). The germline V and J ends were trimmed by 10 bases and 1 base, with 10 bases remaining between them. CDR3 length equals 12 residues. The germline V gene has CDR1 SNHLY and CDR2 FYNNEI. The CDR3 nucleotides read TGTGCCACCCGGGGCGAGAACACTGAAGCTTTCTTT. It is translated as CATRGENTEAFF. The whole variable domain, remainder taken from reference TRBV2 and TRBJ1-1, is EPEVTQTPSHQVTQMGQEVILRCVPISNHLYFYWYRQILGQKVEFLVSFYNNEISEKSEIFDDQFSVERPDGSNFTLKIRSTKLEDSAMYFCATRGENTEAFFGQGTRLTVV.